Below are 8 T cell receptor beta chains sequenced from a single sample in a study of lymphopenia after photon versus proton radiotherapy. Method: immunoSEQ multiplex PCR; TCRdb's copy keeps in-frame clones and lacks some. The repertoire holds over 35,000 clones, with 85% to 90% as singletons. The sequencing here drew on peripheral blood, taken from a patient treated with proton-based radiotherapy. These receptors originate from a woman in her 70s with pancreatic cancer. Some clones in this sample may be carry-over from other donors' samples.

The chain combines TRBV27 with TRBJ1-1, with 8 bases matching TRBD1. V shed 5 bases, J shed 0 bases, and the junction held 2 bases outside the gene matches. This CDR3 region has 14 residues. Germline V CDR1 and CDR2: MNHEY, SMNVEV (reference sequence). CDR3 protein: CASSEDRVNTEAFF. The CDR3 DNA follows: TGTGCCAGCAGTGAGGACAGGGTGAACACTGAAGCTTTCTTT.

The chain employs TRBV7-9 and TRBJ1-3; TRBD1 is a possible D gene (5 bases). There are 18 residues in the CDR3. Trimming removed 5 bases from V and 0 bases from J, with 20 bases in between. Per germline, CDR1 SEHNR and CDR2 FQNEAQ (reference sequence). The CDR3 bases are TGTGCCAGCAGCCCCGGGTTAGGGACTCAAGTCTCTGGAAACACCATATATTTT. Protein product: CASSPGLGTQVSGNTIYF.

The chain joins TRBV20-1 to TRBJ2-7; D gene uncertain. The CDR3 has 11 residues. Germline V gene sequence: CDR1 DFQATT, CDR2 SNEGSKA (reference sequence). Trimming cost V 5 bases and J 3 bases, with 8 bases left between them. The CDR3 DNA reads as TGCAGTGCTCGCGAAGACTACGAGCAGTACTTC. Protein sequence: CSAREDYEQYF.

J is TRBJ2-3 and V is TRBV11-3, with 8 bases fitting TRBD2. The germline CDR1 and CDR2 sequences are SGHNT and YENEEA. This CDR3 comprises 15 residues. Trimming took 1 base from V and 6 from J; bases not matched to a gene: 6. Here the CDR3 DNA reads TGTGCCAGCAGCTTAGGGCGGGGGGCGATGGATACGCAGTATTTT. Residues: CASSLGRGAMDTQYF.

The V gene is TRBV21-1, the J gene TRBJ1-5. TRBV21-1 constitutes a pseudogene. CDR3 size: 14 residues. The CDR3 region is CASSKVRENQPQHF. Written as DNA, the CDR3 is TGTGCCAGCAGCAAAGTGCGGGAAAATCAGCCCCAGCATTTT.

This rearrangement joins TRBV5-1 to TRBJ1-2; D is perhaps TRBD1 (5 bases). Trimming took off 4 bases at V and 2 bases at J, with 18 bases between the two ends. The CDR3 covers 16 residues. CDR1 is SGHRS and CDR2 is YFSETQ in the germline V gene. The CDR3 protein is CASSTTGGGANYGYTF. CDR3 DNA: TGCGCCAGCAGCACAACAGGAGGTGGTGCAAACTATGGCTACACCTTC.

This clone is a singleton in its sample. The chain links TRBV6-6 to TRBJ1-2; 8 bases match TRBD1. This CDR3 is built from 14 residues. The germline V gene has CDR1 MNHNY and CDR2 SVGAGI (reference sequence). J lost 4 bases, V lost 8 bases, and 9 bases had no gene match. This CDR3 reads CASGQQGGGYGYTF. DNA of the CDR3: TGTGCCAGCGGACAACAGGGGGGCGGCTATGGCTACACCTTC.

The genes are TRBV28 and TRBJ2-6, with 7 bases matching TRBD1. CDR1 and CDR2 (germline): MDHEN, SYDVKM. The trim removed 6 bases at V and 10 bases at J, leaving 12 bases unmatched. There are 15 residues in the CDR3. CDR3 DNA: TGTGCCAGCAGCCCGACTTTGGGACAGTGGAACGTCCTGACTTTC. As protein: CASSPTLGQWNVLTF.